The next 27 T cell receptor beta chains were all read from a single sample in a study of beta chain features in type 1 diabetes (dated by TCRdb to the late 2010s). The study at large found these results: In all four CD4+ subsets, TCRB CDR3 length was moderately but significantly shorter in type 1 diabetes patients.

To prepare the library, the immunoSEQ multiplex PCR assay was applied. All of the isolated RNA was reverse transcribed with the High Capacity cDNA Reverse Transcription Kit, so expressed TCRB transcripts were sequenced. TCRdb provides this immuneACCESS table in a form limited to in-frame rearrangements. Some clones are lacking; in checked studies, under half of them reflect an unresolved V gene, and why the rest are absent is not known. In this sample the table shows 250,000 to 300,000 clones, approximately 15% of which occur a single time. Of the sample, 0.017% falls within the top ten clones. Their recognized antigens are unknown. Sequenced: naive CD4+ T cells from blood. The cell subset or site label, as the study defines it: true naive CD4+ T cells. These receptors were collected from a man between 25 and 39 years old with type 1 diabetes.

The chain recombines TRBV29-1 with TRBJ2-1; a weak D match, TRBD2 (5 bases). The CDR3 consists of 14 residues. The germline V gene has CDR1 SQVTM and CDR2 ANQGSEA. V shed 0 bases and J shed 2 bases, with 8 bases lying between them. CDR3 DNA sequence: TGCAGCGTTGAAGAAGCGGCAGCCTACAATGAGCAGTTCTTC. Amino acids: CSVEEAAAYNEQFF.

This chain joins TRBV28 and TRBJ2-5; 11 nucleotides agree with TRBD1. With 6 bases clipped from V and 4 bases from J, the junction kept 7 bases outside the gene matches. Germline CDR1 and CDR2: MDHEN and SYDVKM. The CDR3 has 15 residues. CDR3 amino acids: CASSSAGTGGETQYF. The DNA for the CDR3 is TGTGCCAGCAGCTCCGCCGGGACAGGGGGAGAGACCCAGTACTTC.

V usage is TRBV28 and J usage is TRBJ2-1; no clear D gene. This CDR3 comprises 18 residues. CDR1 is MDHEN, CDR2 SYDVKM, per germline. V was trimmed by 7 bases and J by 5 bases, leaving 27 bases between them. CDR3 amino acids: CASIPGAVWNPGDNEQFF. CDR3 DNA sequence: TGTGCCAGCATCCCGGGTGCAGTGTGGAACCCCGGCGACAATGAGCAGTTCTTC.

This clone occurred a few times. The rearrangement joins TRBV7-9 to TRBJ2-3; perhaps TRBD1 as D (5 bases). The CDR3 extends over 14 amino acids. Per germline, CDR1 SEHNR and CDR2 FQNEAQ (reference sequence). Between the trimmed V and J ends, which lost 5 bases and 0 bases, there was a span of 9 bases. The CDR3 protein is CASSKGMSTDTQYF. Written as DNA, the CDR3 is TGTGCCAGCAGCAAGGGGATGAGCACAGATACGCAGTATTTT.

There are a few counts of this clone. The genes are TRBV7-7 and TRBJ2-3; 7 nucleotides align to TRBD1. Germline CDR1 SSHAT, CDR2 FNYEAQ (reference sequence). The CDR3 has 13 amino acids. Germline trimming cut 5 bases from V and 5 bases from J; bases unmatched to any gene: 4. CDR3 in amino acids: CASSRTGGDTQYF. CDR3 nucleotide sequence: TGTGCCAGCAGCCGGACAGGCGGAGATACGCAGTATTTT.

The chain joins TRBV28 to TRBJ2-7; 9 bases match TRBD2. Germline lookup yields CDR1 MDHEN and CDR2 SYDVKM. The CDR3 extends over 13 amino acids. Trimming at V came to 9 bases and at J to 6 bases, leaving 9 bases not matched to a gene. In DNA, the CDR3 is TGTGCCAGTCAGACTAGCGGCCGCGGCGAGCAGTACTTC. It encodes CASQTSGRGEQYF.

The V gene is TRBV11-3, the J gene TRBJ2-3; tentative D call: TRBD2 (5 bases). CDR3 length: 12 amino acids. V was trimmed by 3 bases and J by 4 bases, leaving 5 bases between them. CDR1 is SGHNT, CDR2 YENEEA, per germline. In DNA, the CDR3 is TGTGCCAGCAGCTTCGGGGCAGATACGCAGTATTTT. It specifies CASSFGADTQYF.

This clone was seen a few times. This chain connects TRBV6-1 to TRBJ2-7; 8 bases are a match to TRBD1. This CDR3 is 12 amino acids long. Germline V gene sequence: CDR1 MNHNS, CDR2 SASEGT. Trimming took 6 bases from V and 3 from J; bases not matched to a gene: 1. The CDR3 reads CASRGQGYEQYF. CDR3 coding DNA: TGTGCCAGCAGAGGACAGGGCTACGAGCAGTACTTC.

This clone occurred a few times. This chain joins TRBV7-2 and TRBJ2-1; TRBD1 matches at 7 bases. The CDR3 totals 15 residues. Germline values: CDR1 SGHTA, CDR2 FQGNSA. V lost 5 bases and J lost 0; bases outside the gene matches: 4. The CDR3: CASSLQGISYNEQFF. The CDR3 DNA is TGTGCCAGCAGCCTACAGGGGATCTCCTACAATGAGCAGTTCTTC.

To note about this clone: Different DNA sequences within this sample yield the same CDR3. The chain links TRBV7-3 to TRBJ2-6, with D unclear. The germline gives CDR1 SGHTA, CDR2 FQGTGA. The V and J ends lost 6 bases and 0 bases respectively, with 6 bases between them. The CDR3 has 14 amino acids. CDR3 protein: CASSPGSGANVLTF. The CDR3 region has the DNA TGTGCCAGCAGTCCAGGCTCTGGGGCCAACGTCCTGACTTTC.

CDR3 amino acids: CASSTTGASYGYTF. DNA for the CDR3: TGTGCCAGCAGCACGACAGGGGCGAGCTATGGCTACACCTTC. J is TRBJ1-2 and V is TRBV5-4; 8 bases match TRBD1. Unmatched junction bases numbered 6, after V lost 4 bases and J lost 4 bases. The germline V gene has CDR1 SGHNT and CDR2 YYREEE (reference sequence). This CDR3 region has 14 residues.

The rearrangement joins TRBV13 to TRBJ2-7; D remains unclear. Germline lookup yields CDR1 PRHDT and CDR2 FYEKMQ (reference sequence). The ends were cut back, 4 bases at V and 6 bases at J, with 16 bases in the middle. The CDR3 runs 14 residues. The chain's CDR3 is CASSSPFQSPEQYF. CDR3 nucleotide sequence: TGTGCCAGCAGCTCCCCGTTCCAGTCTCCCGAGCAGTACTTC.

This clone has only a few counts. The chain couples TRBV11-2 to TRBJ2-5; D possibly corresponds to TRBD2 (5 bases). The CDR3 runs 14 residues. CDR1 is SGHAT and CDR2 is FQNNGV in the germline V gene. V lost 4 bases to trimming and J lost 4 bases, with 13 bases between them. CDR3 protein: CASSSGFFSETQYF. The CDR3 nucleotides are TGTGCCAGCAGCTCGGGATTTTTCTCAGAGACCCAGTACTTC.

Only a few counts were recorded for this clone. The chain is built from TRBV7-9 and TRBJ2-5; perhaps TRBD2 as D (5 bases). The V gene lost 5 bases and the J gene lost 5 bases, with 12 bases spanning the gap. Looked up from germline, CDR1 is SEHNR and CDR2 is FQNEAQ (reference sequence). CDR3 length: 13 residues. CDR3 nucleotides: TGTGCCAGCAGCCCCGGACTGATTGAGACCCAGTACTTC. As protein: CASSPGLIETQYF.

This clone showed up just a few times. J is TRBJ2-5 and V is TRBV28; 7 bases agree with TRBD1. This CDR3 is 14 amino acids long. CDR1 is MDHEN, CDR2 SYDVKM, per germline. V lost 6 bases to trimming and J lost 2 bases; unmatched junction nucleotides: 6. In DNA, the CDR3 is TGTGCCAGCAGCCGGGGACAGCAACAAGAGACCCAGTACTTC. Encoded protein: CASSRGQQQETQYF.

The chain combines TRBV30 with TRBJ1-5; perhaps TRBD1 as D (5 bases). The germline gives CDR1 GTSNPN, CDR2 SVGIG (reference sequence). V was pared by 8 bases and J by 0 bases, with 11 bases between. CDR3 size: 13 residues. The CDR3 sequence is CAGASGSNQPQHF. The CDR3 DNA reads as TGTGCCGGGGCTTCAGGTAGCAATCAGCCCCAGCATTTT. Drawing the rest from reference TRBV30 and TRBJ1-5, the complete variable domain is SQTIHQWPATLVQPVGSPLSLECTVEGTSNPNLYWYRQAAGRGLQLLFYSVGIGQISSEVPQNLSASRPQDRQFILSSKKLLLSDSGFYLCAGASGSNQPQHFGDGTRLSIL.

The chain joins TRBV9 to TRBJ1-4, with D tentatively TRBD1 (6 bases). Germline CDR1 SGDLS, CDR2 YYNGEE. Trimming removed 3 bases at V and 4 bases at J, with 10 bases between. The CDR3 is 14 residues long. The CDR3 loop is CASSATGNNEKLFF. The DNA of the CDR3 is TGTGCCAGCAGCGCCACAGGGAATAATGAAAAACTGTTTTTT. The complete variable domain, with remaining parts taken from reference TRBV9 and TRBJ1-4, reads DSGVTQTPKHLITATGQRVTLRCSPRSGDLSVYWYQQSLDQGLQFLIQYYNGEERAKGNILERFSAQQFPDLHSELNLSSLELGDSALYFCASSATGNNEKLFFGSGTQLSVL.

This clone was observed a handful of times. The chain recombines TRBV5-1 with TRBJ2-3; D is possibly TRBD1 (6 bases). Germline assignment: CDR1 SGHRS and CDR2 YFSETQ. V was clipped by 0 bases and J by 2 bases, with 13 bases between them. There are 16 residues in the CDR3. CDR3 amino acids: CASSLVRTATTDTQYF. The CDR3 DNA reads TGCGCCAGCAGCTTGGTGCGGACAGCTACCACAGATACGCAGTATTTT.

This clone has more than one count but fewer than ten. The genes are TRBV15 and TRBJ2-7, with D tentatively TRBD2 (6 bases). V was pared by 6 bases and J by 5 bases, with 23 bases between. Germline V CDR1 and CDR2: LNHNV, YYDKDF (reference sequence). This CDR3 comprises 16 residues. The CDR3: CATSQSSGPRKDEQYF. In DNA form, the CDR3 reads TGTGCCACCAGTCAGAGTAGCGGCCCACGGAAGGACGAGCAGTACTTC.

This clone appeared a few times. V gene TRBV28 combines with J gene TRBJ2-7, with 8 nucleotides matching TRBD2. J gave up 5 bases and V 4 bases, and 4 bases lay outside the gene matches. CDR1 MDHEN and CDR2 SYDVKM come from the germline V gene. The CDR3 totals 13 residues. CDR3 sequence (DNA): TGTGCCAGCAGTTCCGGGGGGGTCCACGAGCAGTACTTC. It encodes CASSSGGVHEQYF.

The CDR3 sequence: CSGGRAPRTEAFF. As DNA, the CDR3 is TGCAGCGGGGGGAGGGCTCCACGCACTGAAGCTTTCTTT. This chain uses TRBV29-1 with TRBJ1-1; D perhaps matches TRBD1 (5 bases). CDR3 length: 13 residues. Between the trimmed V and J ends, which lost 7 bases and 4 bases, there was a span of 16 bases. Germline V CDR1 and CDR2: SQVTM, ANQGSEA.

CDR3 DNA: TGTGCCAGCGTTTACGACAGGTCTTCCTACAATGAGCAGTTCTTC. Translated, it gives CASVYDRSSYNEQFF. The chain uses TRBV2 and TRBJ2-1; maybe TRBD1 (6 bases). Trimming took off 8 bases at V and 1 base at J, with 15 bases between the two ends. The length of the CDR3 is 15 residues. CDR1 is SNHLY, CDR2 FYNNEI, per germline.

In DNA form, the CDR3 reads TGTGCCAGCAGCTTAGTTGCGGCAAGCACAGATACGCAGTATTTT. Its protein product is CASSLVAASTDTQYF. The gene calls are TRBV7-2 and TRBJ2-3; D call uncertain. The ends were cut back, 1 base at V and 0 bases at J, with 8 bases in the middle. The CDR3 loop spans 15 amino acids. The germline CDR1 and CDR2 sequences are SGHTA and FQGNSA.

This clone was observed a few times. The chain employs TRBV29-1 and TRBJ2-5; 8 bases are shared with TRBD2. Germline V gives CDR1 SQVTM, CDR2 ANQGSEA. This CDR3 is 14 amino acids long. With 2 bases clipped from V and 6 bases from J, the junction kept 8 bases outside the gene matches. The CDR3 DNA sequence: TGCAGCGTTGAACCCACGGGAGGGCCGCAGACCCAGTACTTC. This gives the protein CSVEPTGGPQTQYF.

This clone was observed a handful of times. This chain links TRBV9 with TRBJ2-2, with 7 bases identical to TRBD1. Germline assignment: CDR1 SGDLS and CDR2 YYNGEE. CDR3 length equals 14 residues. The junction had 6 bases not matched to a gene; V was cut back by 5 bases and J by 5 bases. DNA for the CDR3: TGTGCCAGCAGGAGACAGGGAGTAACCGGGGAGCTGTTTTTT. Translated: CASRRQGVTGELFF.

This clone has more than one count but fewer than ten. This chain links TRBV29-1 with TRBJ2-5, with D possibly being TRBD1 (5 bases). The CDR3 sequence is 12 residues long. From germline, CDR1 is SQVTM and CDR2 ANQGSEA. The germline V and J ends were trimmed by 4 bases and 2 bases, with 8 bases remaining between them. Here the CDR3 DNA reads TGCAGCGTTGTACGACAGCAAGAGACCCAGTACTTC. Its protein is CSVVRQQETQYF. Full variable domain (rest looked up from reference TRBV29-1 and TRBJ2-5): SAVISQKPSRDICQRGTSLTIQCQVDSQVTMMFWYRQQPGQSLTLIATANQGSEATYESGFVIDKFPISRPNLTFSTLTVSNMSPEDSSIYLCSVVRQQETQYFGPGTRLLVL.

The V call is TRBV18, the J call TRBJ2-1; maybe TRBD1 (5 bases). The CDR3 has 15 residues. Trimming took 2 bases from V and 3 from J, leaving 11 bases between them. Germline CDR1 is KGHSH and CDR2 is LQKENI. This chain's CDR3 is CASSPTDTYYNEQFF. The DNA for the CDR3 is TGTGCCAGCTCACCAACGGACACCTACTACAATGAGCAGTTCTTC.